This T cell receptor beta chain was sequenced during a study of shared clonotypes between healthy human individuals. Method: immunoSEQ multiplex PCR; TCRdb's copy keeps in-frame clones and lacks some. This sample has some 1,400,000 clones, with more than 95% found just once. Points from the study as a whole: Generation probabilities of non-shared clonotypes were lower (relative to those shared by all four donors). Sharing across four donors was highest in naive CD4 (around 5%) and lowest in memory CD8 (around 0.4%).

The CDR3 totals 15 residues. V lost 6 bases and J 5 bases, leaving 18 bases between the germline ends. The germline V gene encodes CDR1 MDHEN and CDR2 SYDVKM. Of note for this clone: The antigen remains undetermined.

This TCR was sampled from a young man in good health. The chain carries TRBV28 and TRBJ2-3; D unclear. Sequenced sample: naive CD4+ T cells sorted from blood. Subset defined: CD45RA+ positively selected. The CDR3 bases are TGTGCCAGCAGCCCGGGCCGACCCGTCGGAGATACGCAGTATTTT. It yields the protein CASSPGRPVGDTQYF.